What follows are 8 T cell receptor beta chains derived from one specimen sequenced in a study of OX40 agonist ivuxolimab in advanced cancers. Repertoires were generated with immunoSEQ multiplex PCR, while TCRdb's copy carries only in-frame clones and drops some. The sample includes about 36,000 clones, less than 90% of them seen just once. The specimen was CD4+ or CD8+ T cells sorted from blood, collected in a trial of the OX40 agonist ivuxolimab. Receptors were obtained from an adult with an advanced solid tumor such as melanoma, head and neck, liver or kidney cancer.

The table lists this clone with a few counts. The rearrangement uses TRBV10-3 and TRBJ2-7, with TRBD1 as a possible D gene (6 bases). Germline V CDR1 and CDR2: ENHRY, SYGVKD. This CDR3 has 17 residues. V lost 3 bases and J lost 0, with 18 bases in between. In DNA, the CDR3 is TGTGCCATCAGTGACCCCACCAGGGGCCGCAGCTCCTACGAGCAGTACTTC. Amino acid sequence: CAISDPTRGRSSYEQYF.

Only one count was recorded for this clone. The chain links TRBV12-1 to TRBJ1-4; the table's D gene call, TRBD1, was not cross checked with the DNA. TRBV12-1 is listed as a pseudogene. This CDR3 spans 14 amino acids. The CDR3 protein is CASSFVSGNEKLFF. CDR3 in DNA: TGTGCCAGCAGCTTTGTGTCAGGAAATGAAAAACTGTTTTTT.

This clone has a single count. The CDR3 nucleotides are TGTGCCAGCAGCTTGCGCAGGTCCTATAATTCACCCCTCCACTTT. This encodes CASSLRRSYNSPLHF. The chain uses TRBV5-6 and TRBJ1-6; D gene uncertain. CDR3 length equals 15 residues. The ends were cut back, 1 base at V and 1 base at J, with 6 bases in the middle. Germline CDR1 and CDR2: SGHDT and YYEEEE.

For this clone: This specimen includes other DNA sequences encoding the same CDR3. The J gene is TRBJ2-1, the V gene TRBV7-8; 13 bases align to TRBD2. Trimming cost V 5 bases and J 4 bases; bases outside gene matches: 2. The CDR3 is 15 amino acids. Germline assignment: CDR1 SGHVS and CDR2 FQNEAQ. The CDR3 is CASSLGLAGYNEQFF. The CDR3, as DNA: TGTGCCAGCAGCCTGGGACTAGCGGGGTACAATGAGCAGTTCTTC.

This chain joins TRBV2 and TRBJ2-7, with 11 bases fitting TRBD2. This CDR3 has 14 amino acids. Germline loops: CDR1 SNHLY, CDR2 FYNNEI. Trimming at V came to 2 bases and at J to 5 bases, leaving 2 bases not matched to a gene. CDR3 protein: CASSELAGGDEQYF. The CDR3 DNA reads TGTGCCAGCAGTGAACTAGCGGGGGGCGACGAGCAGTACTTC.

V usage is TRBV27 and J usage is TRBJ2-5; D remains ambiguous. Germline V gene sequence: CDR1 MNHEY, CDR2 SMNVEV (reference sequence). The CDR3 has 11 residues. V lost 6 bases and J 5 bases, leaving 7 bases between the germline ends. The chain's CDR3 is CASRQRETQYF. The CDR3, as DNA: TGTGCCAGCAGACAAAGGGAGACCCAGTACTTC.

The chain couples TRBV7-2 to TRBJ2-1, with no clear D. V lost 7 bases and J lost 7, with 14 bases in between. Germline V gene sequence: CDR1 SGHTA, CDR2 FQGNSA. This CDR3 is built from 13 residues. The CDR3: CASTYSGRNEQFF. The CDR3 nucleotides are TGTGCCAGCACCTATAGTGGTAGGAATGAGCAGTTCTTC.

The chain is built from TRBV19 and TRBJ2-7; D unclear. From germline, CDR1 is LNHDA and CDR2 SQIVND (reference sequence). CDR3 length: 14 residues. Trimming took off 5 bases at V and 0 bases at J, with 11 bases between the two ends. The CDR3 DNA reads TGTGCCAGTAGTCTGGAACATAACTCCTACGAGCAGTACTTC. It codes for CASSLEHNSYEQYF.